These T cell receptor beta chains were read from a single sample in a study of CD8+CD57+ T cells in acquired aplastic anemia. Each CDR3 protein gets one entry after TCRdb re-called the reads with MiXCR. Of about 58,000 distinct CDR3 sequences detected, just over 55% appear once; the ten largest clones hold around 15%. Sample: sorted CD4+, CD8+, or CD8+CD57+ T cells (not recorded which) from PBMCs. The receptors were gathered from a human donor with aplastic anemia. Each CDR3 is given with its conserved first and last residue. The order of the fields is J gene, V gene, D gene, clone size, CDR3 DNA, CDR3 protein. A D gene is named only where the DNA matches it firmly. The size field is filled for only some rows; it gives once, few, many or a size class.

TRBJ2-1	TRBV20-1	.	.	TGCAGTGCTTCAGGGTTAAGCTCCTACAATGAGCAGTTCTTC	CSASGLSSYNEQFF
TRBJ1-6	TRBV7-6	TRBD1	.	TGTGCCAGCAGCCTCGGGACAGGGGGTAGATCACCCCTCCACTTT	CASSLGTGGRSPLHF
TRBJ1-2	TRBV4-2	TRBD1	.	TGTGCCAGCAGCCAGGGGGTGCGACAGGGGGCTCTTCGGACCTTC	CASSQGVRQGALRTF
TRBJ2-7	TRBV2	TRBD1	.	TGTGCCATCAAAGGGACAGACCAAACCTACGAGCAGTACTTC	CAIKGTDQTYEQYF
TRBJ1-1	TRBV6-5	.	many	TGTGCCAGCAGTCCCTGGACGGTGAACACTGAAGCTTTCTTT	CASSPWTVNTEAFF
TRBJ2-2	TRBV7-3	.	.	TGTGCCAGCAGCTTAGGGGGAGGGGGGCTGTTTTTT	CASSLGGGGLFF
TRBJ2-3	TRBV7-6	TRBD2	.	TGTGCCAGCAGCTTAGGGACTAGCGGGGGCCCGGCCCACACAGATACGCAGTATTTT	CASSLGTSGGPAHTDTQYF
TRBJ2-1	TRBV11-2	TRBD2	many	TGTGCCAGCAGCTTCCTTAGCGGGCGGGGGGGTGAGCAGTTCTTC	CASSFLSGRGGEQFF
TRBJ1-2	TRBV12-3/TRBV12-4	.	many	TGTGCCAGCAGCCCAGCAGGGAGGCTAGGAGGCTACACCTTC	CASSPAGRLGGYTF
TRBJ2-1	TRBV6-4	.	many	TGTGCCAGCAGCCAAGGGACCTCTAACGAGCAGTTCTTC	CASSQGTSNEQFF
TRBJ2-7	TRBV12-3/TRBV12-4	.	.	TGTGCCAGCAGTTTATTGAGGGGCCCCTACTCCTACGAGCAGTACTTC	CASSLLRGPYSYEQYF
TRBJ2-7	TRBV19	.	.	TGTGCCAGTAGTGGACGGACAGCCAGCTACTACGAGCAGTACTTC	CASSGRTASYYEQYF
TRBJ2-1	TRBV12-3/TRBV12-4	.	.	TGTGCCAGCAGGGAGACAAGCTCCTACAATGAGCAGTTCTTC	CASRETSSYNEQFF
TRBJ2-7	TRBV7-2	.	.	TGTGCCAACAGCTTAGAGTTAAGGGGCGAGCAGTACTTC	CANSLELRGEQYF
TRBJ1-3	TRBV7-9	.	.	TGTGCCAGCAGTATCGGGGGGTCCTCTGGAAACACCATACATTTT	CASSIGGSSGNTIHF
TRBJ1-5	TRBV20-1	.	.	TGCAGTGCTAGCGATGGGGGCAACAATCAGCCCCAGCATTTT	CSASDGGNNQPQHF
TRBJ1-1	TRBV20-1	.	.	TGCAGTGCTAGAGATGTGGGCAGGGCCAGAGCTTTCTTT	CSARDVGRARAFF
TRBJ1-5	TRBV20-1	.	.	TGCAGTGCTAGCGGGCGGGGGCAGCCCCAGCATTTT	CSASGRGQPQHF
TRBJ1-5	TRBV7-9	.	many	TGTGCCAGCAGCTCATCCTCGGGGCATAATCAGCCCCAGCATTTT	CASSSSSGHNQPQHF
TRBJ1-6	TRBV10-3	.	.	TGTGCCAGCAGCCACAGGGAGACGCGTTCACCCCTCCACTTT	CASSHRETRSPLHF
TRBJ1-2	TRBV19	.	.	TGTGCCAGTAGCGCTTCACCCGGCGCAGATGGCTACACCTTC	CASSASPGADGYTF
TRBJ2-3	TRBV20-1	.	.	TGCAGTGCTAGAGGGAGCCAGTTGGAGTATTTT	CSARGSQLEYF
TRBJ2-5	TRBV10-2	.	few	TGCGCCAGCAGGACCGACGGCCAAGAGACCCAGTACTTC	CASRTDGQETQYF
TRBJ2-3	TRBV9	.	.	TGTGCCAGCAGCGTAGAAGGAGATACGCAGTATTTT	CASSVEGDTQYF
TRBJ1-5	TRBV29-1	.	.	TGCAGCGTTGAGTTAAGTGCTTATCAGCCCCAGCATTTT	CSVELSAYQPQHF
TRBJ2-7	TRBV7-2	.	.	TGTGCCAGCAGCATATGGCCCTACGAGCAGTACTTC	CASSIWPYEQYF
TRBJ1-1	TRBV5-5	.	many	TGTGCCAGCAGCTTGAGGGTAGGCACTGAAGCTTTCTTT	CASSLRVGTEAFF
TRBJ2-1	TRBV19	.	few	TGTGCCAGTAGCCCGAGCTCCTACAATGAGCAGTTCTTC	CASSPSSYNEQFF